Listed below are T cell receptor beta chains from one sample, sequenced in a study of T-cell reconstitution after alpha-beta-depleted transplantation in children. TCRdb fed the PCR reads into MiXCR, producing one record per CDR3 protein. The sample yields around 680,000 distinct CDR3 sequences, roughly 15% seen once. Here the sequenced sample was PBMCs from the stem cell graft donor, taken from the stem cell graft. The receptors were sampled from a human donor who donated a stem cell graft to a child with acute myeloid leukemia. Each CDR3 is given with its conserved first and last residue. D genes are given only for firm matches. Clone size, where shown, is once, few, many, or a class for clones that have expanded.

d_call,v_call,clone_size,j_call,cdr3_nt,cdr3_aa
.,TRBV20-1,many,TRBJ1-5,TGCAGTGCTAGGCAGCCCCAGCATTTT,CSARQPQHF
TRBD2,TRBV27,many,TRBJ2-1,TGTGCCAGCAGTCCGCGGGGGACCTACAATGAGCAGTTCTTC,CASSPRGTYNEQFF
TRBD1,TRBV5-1,few,TRBJ2-1,TGCGCCAGCAGCTTAACAGGGGGCGCATGGAATGAGCAGTTCTTC,CASSLTGGAWNEQFF
.,TRBV29-1,many,TRBJ2-3,TGCAGCGTTGAAGACCGGCCGGGTACGCAGTATTTT,CSVEDRPGTQYF
.,TRBV19,many,TRBJ2-3,TGTGCCAGTAGTATCGGCCTTGGGTTGCCCACAGATACGCAGTATTTT,CASSIGLGLPTDTQYF
TRBD2,TRBV15,many,TRBJ2-3,TGTGCCACCAGCGGAGCGGGGGAGACCCTCACAGATACGCAGTATTTT,CATSGAGETLTDTQYF
TRBD1,TRBV5-1,.,TRBJ1-1,TGCGCCAGCAGCTTGACAGGGGTCTGGAACACTGAAGCTTTCTTT,CASSLTGVWNTEAFF
.,TRBV30,.,TRBJ2-1,TGTGCCTGGAGGGGATTCAATGAGCAGTTCTTC,CAWRGFNEQFF
TRBD2,TRBV12-3/TRBV12-4,few,TRBJ2-1,TGTGCCAGCAGCCTTAGCGGGACATACAATGAGCAGTTCTTC,CASSLSGTYNEQFF
.,TRBV7-2,few,TRBJ1-5,TGTGCCAGCAGCTTAGTGAGAGAGAGCAATCAGCCCCAGCATTTT,CASSLVRESNQPQHF
.,TRBV20-1,many,TRBJ2-1,TGCAGTGCAATCCCGAGGGGGGCCTACAATGAGCAGTTCTTC,CSAIPRGAYNEQFF